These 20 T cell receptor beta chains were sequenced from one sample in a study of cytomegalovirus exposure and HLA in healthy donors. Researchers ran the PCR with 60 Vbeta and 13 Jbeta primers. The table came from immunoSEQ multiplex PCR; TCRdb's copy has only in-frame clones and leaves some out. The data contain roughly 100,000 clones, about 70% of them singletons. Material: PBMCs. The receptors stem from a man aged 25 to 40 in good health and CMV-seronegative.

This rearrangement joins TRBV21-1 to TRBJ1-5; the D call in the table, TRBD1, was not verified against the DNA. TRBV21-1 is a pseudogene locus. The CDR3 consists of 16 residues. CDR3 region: CASNPTGWSGNQPQHF. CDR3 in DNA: TGTGCCAGCAACCCAACAGGGTGGAGCGGCAATCAGCCCCAGCATTTT.

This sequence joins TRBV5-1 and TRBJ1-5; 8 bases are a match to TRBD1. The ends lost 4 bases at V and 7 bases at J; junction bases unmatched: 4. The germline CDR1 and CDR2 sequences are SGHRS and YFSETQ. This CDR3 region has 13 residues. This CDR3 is CASSLDRGQPQHF. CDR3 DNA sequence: TGCGCCAGCAGCCTCGACAGGGGCCAGCCCCAGCATTTT.

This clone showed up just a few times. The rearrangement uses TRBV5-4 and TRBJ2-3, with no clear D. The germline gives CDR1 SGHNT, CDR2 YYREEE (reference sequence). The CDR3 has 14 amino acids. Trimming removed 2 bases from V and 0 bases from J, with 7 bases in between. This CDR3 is CASSFTGSTDTQYF. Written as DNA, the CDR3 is TGTGCCAGCAGCTTCACCGGGAGCACAGATACGCAGTATTTT.

CDR3 loop: CASSPTSGPQETQYF. The CDR3 bases are TGTGCCAGCAGCCCCACTAGCGGACCCCAAGAGACCCAGTACTTC. The chain has TRBV5-4 and TRBJ2-5, with 8 bases aligning to TRBD2. Germline V lookup: CDR1 SGHNT, CDR2 YYREEE (reference sequence). The CDR3 is 15 amino acids. With 4 bases clipped from V and 1 base from J, the junction kept 6 bases outside the gene matches.

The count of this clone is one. This CDR3 reads CASSLDPGANEKLFF. DNA of the CDR3: TGTGCCAGCAGCTTAGACCCCGGGGCTAATGAAAAACTGTTTTTT. This chain links TRBV7-2 with TRBJ1-4, with D unresolved. Germline V gives CDR1 SGHTA, CDR2 FQGNSA. CDR3 length: 15 amino acids. Trimming removed 1 base from V and 3 bases from J, with 9 bases in between.

The CDR3 here is CASSVATGHSGTGELFF. The CDR3 nucleotides read TGTGCCAGCAGCGTTGCTACGGGACACTCGGGCACCGGGGAGCTGTTTTTT. The rearrangement uses TRBV9 and TRBJ2-2; D may be TRBD1 (6 bases). The germline V gene encodes CDR1 SGDLS and CDR2 YYNGEE. CDR3 size: 17 residues. V lost 2 bases, J lost 4 bases, and 18 bases lay in between.

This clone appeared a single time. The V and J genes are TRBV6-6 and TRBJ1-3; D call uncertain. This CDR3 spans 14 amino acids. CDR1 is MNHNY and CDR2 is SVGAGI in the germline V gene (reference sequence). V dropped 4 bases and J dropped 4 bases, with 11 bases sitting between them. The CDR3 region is CASSFLTPGNTIYF. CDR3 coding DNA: TGTGCCAGCAGTTTCCTAACGCCCGGAAACACCATATATTTT.

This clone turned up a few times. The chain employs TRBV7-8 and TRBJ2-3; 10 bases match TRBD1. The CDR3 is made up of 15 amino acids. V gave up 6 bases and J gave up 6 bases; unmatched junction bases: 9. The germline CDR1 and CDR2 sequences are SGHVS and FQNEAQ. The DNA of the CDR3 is TGTGCCAGCAGGGACGGGACAGGGGAATCCGATACGCAGTATTTT. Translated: CASRDGTGESDTQYF.

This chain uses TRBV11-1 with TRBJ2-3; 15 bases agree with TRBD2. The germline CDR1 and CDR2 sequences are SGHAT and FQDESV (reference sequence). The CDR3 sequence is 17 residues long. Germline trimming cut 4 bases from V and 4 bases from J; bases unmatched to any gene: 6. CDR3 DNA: TGTGCCAGCAGCTCGACTGGACTAGCGGGAGGGTCAGATACGCAGTATTTT. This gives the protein CASSSTGLAGGSDTQYF.

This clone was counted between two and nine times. CDR3 sequence: CASSLTGQGGTQYF. The CDR3 DNA follows: TGCGCCAGCAGCCTCACGGGACAGGGGGGGACCCAGTACTTC. The genes are TRBV4-3 and TRBJ2-5; 11 nucleotides align to TRBD1. CDR1 is LGHNA, CDR2 YSLEER, per germline. The CDR3 has 14 amino acids. Trimming at V came to 4 bases and at J to 7 bases, leaving 5 bases not matched to a gene.

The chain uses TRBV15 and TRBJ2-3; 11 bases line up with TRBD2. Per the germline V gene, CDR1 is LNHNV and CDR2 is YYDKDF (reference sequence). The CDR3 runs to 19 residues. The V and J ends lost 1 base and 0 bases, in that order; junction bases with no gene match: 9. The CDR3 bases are TGTGCCACCAGCAGAGGCCAGGGACTAGCGGAGCTTAGCACAGATACGCAGTATTTT. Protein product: CATSRGQGLAELSTDTQYF.

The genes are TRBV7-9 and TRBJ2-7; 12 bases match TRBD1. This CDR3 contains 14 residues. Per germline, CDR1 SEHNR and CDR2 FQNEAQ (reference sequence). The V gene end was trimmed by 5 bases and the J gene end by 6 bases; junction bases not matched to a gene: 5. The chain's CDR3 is CASSHRDRGREQYF. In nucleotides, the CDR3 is TGTGCCAGCAGCCACCGGGACAGGGGGCGCGAGCAGTACTTC.

The CDR3 spells CASSTQGIHEQYF. As DNA, the CDR3 is TGTGCCAGCAGCACCCAGGGGATCCACGAGCAGTACTTC. The chain links TRBV7-2 to TRBJ2-5; D is perhaps TRBD1 (6 bases). The tail of the sequence fits TRBJ2-7 better, so the J call may be wrong. The CDR3 runs 13 residues. Germline V gene sequence: CDR1 SGHTA, CDR2 FQGNSA.

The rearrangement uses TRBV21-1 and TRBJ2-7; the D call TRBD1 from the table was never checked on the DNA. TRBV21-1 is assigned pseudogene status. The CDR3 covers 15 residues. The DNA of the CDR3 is TGTGCCAGCAGCAAAGGAGACAGGGGGTACTACGAGCAGTACTTC. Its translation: CASSKGDRGYYEQYF.

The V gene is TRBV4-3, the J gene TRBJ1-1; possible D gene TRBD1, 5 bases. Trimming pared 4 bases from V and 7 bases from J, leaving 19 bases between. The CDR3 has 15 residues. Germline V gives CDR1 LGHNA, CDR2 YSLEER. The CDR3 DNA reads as TGCGCCAGCAGCCCCCGAGGCGGGGGTTACGGTGAAGCTTTCTTT. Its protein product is CASSPRGGGYGEAFF.

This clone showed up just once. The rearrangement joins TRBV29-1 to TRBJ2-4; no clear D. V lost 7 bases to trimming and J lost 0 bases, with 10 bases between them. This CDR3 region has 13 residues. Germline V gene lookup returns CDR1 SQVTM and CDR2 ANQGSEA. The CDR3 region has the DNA TGCAGCGCCTCAGATTTAGCCAAAAACATTCAGTACTTC. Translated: CSASDLAKNIQYF.

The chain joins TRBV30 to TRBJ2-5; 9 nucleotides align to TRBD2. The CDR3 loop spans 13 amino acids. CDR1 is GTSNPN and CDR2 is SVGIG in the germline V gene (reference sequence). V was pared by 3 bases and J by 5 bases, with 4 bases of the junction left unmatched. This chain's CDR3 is CAWSGSGRETQYF. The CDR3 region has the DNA TGTGCCTGGAGCGGGAGCGGGAGGGAGACCCAGTACTTC.

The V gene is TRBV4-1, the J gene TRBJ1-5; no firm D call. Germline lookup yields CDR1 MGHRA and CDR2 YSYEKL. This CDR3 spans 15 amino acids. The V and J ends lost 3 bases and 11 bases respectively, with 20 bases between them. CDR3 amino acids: CASSHLGDPGVAQHF. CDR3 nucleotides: TGCGCCAGCAGCCACCTTGGGGATCCCGGGGTGGCCCAGCATTTT.

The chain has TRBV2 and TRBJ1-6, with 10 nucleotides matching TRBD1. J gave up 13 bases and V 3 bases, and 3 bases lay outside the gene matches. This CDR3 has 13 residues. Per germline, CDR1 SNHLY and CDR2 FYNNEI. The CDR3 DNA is TGTGCCAGCAGTGATCGACAGGGGGCTCCCCTCCACTTT. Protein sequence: CASSDRQGAPLHF.

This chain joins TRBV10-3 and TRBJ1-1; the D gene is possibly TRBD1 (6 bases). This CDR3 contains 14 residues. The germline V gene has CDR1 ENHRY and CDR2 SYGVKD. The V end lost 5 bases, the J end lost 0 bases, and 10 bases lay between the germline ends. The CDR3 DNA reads TGTGCCATCAGTAGGGACATAATGAACACTGAAGCTTTCTTT. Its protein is CAISRDIMNTEAFF.